This T cell receptor (beta chain) is drawn from a study of blood T cell repertoires in COVID-19. Profiling relied on immunoSEQ multiplex PCR, and the TCRdb table lists in-frame clones only, not all of them. Found here are some 51,000 clones, 65% to 90% of them singletons; the top ten hold over 1%. The CDR3 totals 17 residues. Germline assignment: CDR1 KGHDR and CDR2 SFDVKD. Trimming took off 3 bases at V and 0 bases at J, with 17 bases between the two ends. The specimen sequenced was peripheral blood. The rearrangement joins TRBV24-1 to TRBJ2-7; D perhaps matches TRBD1 (5 bases). The source is a man aged 55 to 70 with acute or convalescent COVID-19. The CDR3 spells CATSDPPGLGLSYEQYF. The CDR3 DNA follows: TGTGCCACCAGTGATCCCCCTGGATTGGGGCTCTCCTACGAGCAGTACTTC.